Below, one TCR beta chain is given with its context. The CDR3 has 15 amino acids. Germline CDR1 and CDR2: SNHLY and FYNNEI. The V segment lost 5 bases and the J segment 0 bases; nucleotides outside the gene matches: 4. With a J-beta primer mix and a sample-barcoded 5' primer, a second PCR ran about 7 to 11 cycles. TCRdb re-derived calls from the 5' RACE reads in MiXCR, one entry per CDR3 protein. The sample holds over 1.5 million distinct CDR3 sequences; 49% are singletons and the top ten take 2.1%. These data are taken from a study of blood T cells in healthy people across ages. This chain joins TRBV2 and TRBJ1-5; 7 nucleotides match TRBD1. The TCR sequence derives from a woman between 35 and 50 years old in good health. What was sequenced was blood. CDR3 in amino acids: CASSRDSNSNQPQHF. The CDR3 region has the DNA TGTGCCAGCAGTCGGGACAGTAATAGCAATCAGCCCCAGCATTTT.